This T cell receptor (beta chain) derives from a study of blood T cell repertoires in COVID-19. This CDR3 is 14 amino acids long. With 6 bases clipped from V and 3 bases from J, the junction kept 6 bases outside the gene matches. Per germline, CDR1 SGHDT and CDR2 YYEEEE. Clones were read by immunoSEQ multiplex PCR, and TCRdb kept only the in-frame ones, dropping some. The table lists some 380,000 clones, around 87% of them singletons. In this sample, this clone turned up once. This chain uses TRBV5-6 with TRBJ1-1; 9 bases match TRBD1. The receptor was derived from a man younger than 40 who had recovered from COVID-19. Sample: PBMCs or T cells enriched from blood (not recorded which). The CDR3 DNA is TGTGCCAGCACCGCGGGACAGGGAGACACTGAAGCTTTCTTT. The encoded protein is CASTAGQGDTEAFF.